This T cell receptor beta chain comes out of a study of identical twins' blood T cells. The three twin pairs were reared together, likely meeting the same infections. The CDR3 runs 13 residues. V was pared by 5 bases and J by 7 bases, with 7 bases of the junction left unmatched. TCRdb fed the 5' RACE reads into MiXCR, producing one record per CDR3 protein. Here the sample spans roughly 340,000 distinct CDR3 sequences, over 25% being singletons. Study results and limitations: Twins shared more top CDR3 clonotypes than unrelated donors did.

This clonotype showed up just a few times. Its target is not known. The source of this sequence is a woman aged 18-49 years in good health. Sequenced sample: PBMCs. V is TRBV12-3 or TRBV12-4 and J is TRBJ1-2, with 7 positions matching TRBD1. In DNA, the CDR3 is TGTGCCAGCAGTCTTACAGGGGACGGTGGCTACACCTTC. It encodes CASSLTGDGGYTF.